Following are 18 T cell receptor beta chains from one sample sequenced in a study of cytomegalovirus exposure and HLA in healthy donors. The PCR had 60 Vbeta and 13 Jbeta primers. Assay used: immunoSEQ multiplex PCR; TCRdb lists only in-frame clones, some missing. This sample's table has tens of thousands of clones. Sequencing was performed on PBMCs. The receptor set was obtained from a woman in her twenties or thirties in good health and CMV-seronegative.

The chain recombines TRBV11-2 with TRBJ2-7; 7 bases fit TRBD1. Germline V lookup: CDR1 SGHAT, CDR2 FQNNGV. The CDR3 is made up of 13 amino acids. The V and J ends lost 5 bases and 1 base, in that order; junction bases with no gene match: 2. For the CDR3, the DNA is TGTGCCAGCAGCCGGGACAGATCCTACGAGCAGTACTTC. Translation: CASSRDRSYEQYF.

This chain connects TRBV6-4 to TRBJ2-2; tentative D call: TRBD2 (7 bases). The CDR3 is made up of 14 amino acids. Germline CDR1 reads MRHNA; CDR2 reads SNTAGT. V was clipped by 4 bases and J by 6 bases, with 12 bases between them. The CDR3 loop reads CASSAGGESGELFF. DNA of the CDR3: TGTGCCAGCAGTGCGGGGGGCGAGTCCGGGGAGCTGTTTTTT.

The chain employs TRBV4-3 and TRBJ2-1; maybe TRBD2 (7 bases). The CDR3 extends over 16 amino acids. Germline loops: CDR1 LGHNA, CDR2 YSLEER. The V gene lost 4 bases and the J gene lost 4 bases, with 17 bases spanning the gap. The CDR3 spells CASSPRGGGHYNEQFF. CDR3 bases: TGCGCCAGCAGCCCACGGGGAGGGGGGCATTACAATGAGCAGTTCTTC.

V gene TRBV7-2 combines with J gene TRBJ1-2; TRBD1 matches at 9 bases. After removal of 4 bases from V and 8 bases from J, the junction contained 5 bases not matched to a gene. Germline V gives CDR1 SGHTA, CDR2 FQGNSA. The CDR3 is made up of 13 amino acids. The CDR3 coding sequence is TGTGCCAGCAGCTACCCGGGACAGGGAGGCTACACCTTC. This sequence encodes CASSYPGQGGYTF.

On this clone itself: Different DNA sequences within this sample yield the same CDR3. V is TRBV7-3 and J is TRBJ2-2, with unresolved D. This CDR3 is 12 amino acids long. Germline CDR1 reads SGHTA; CDR2 reads FQGTGA. Trimming left V 4 bases short and J 3 bases short, with 3 bases between. CDR3 in amino acids: CASSSYTGELFF. DNA for the CDR3: TGTGCCAGCAGCTCCTACACCGGGGAGCTGTTTTTT.

The V gene is TRBV15, the J gene TRBJ1-1, with unresolved D. Germline V lookup: CDR1 LNHNV, CDR2 YYDKDF (reference sequence). The CDR3 loop spans 13 amino acids. Deletions cut 1 base from V and 4 bases from J, with 7 bases between. Here the CDR3 reads CATSRGYGTEAFF. CDR3 nucleotides: TGTGCCACCAGCAGAGGCTATGGCACTGAAGCTTTCTTT.

The chain is built from TRBV5-1 and TRBJ1-4; possibly TRBD1 for D (5 bases). Between the trimmed V and J ends, which lost 4 bases and 1 base, there was a span of 8 bases. The germline gives CDR1 SGHRS, CDR2 YFSETQ. CDR3 length: 14 amino acids. In DNA form, the CDR3 reads TGCGCCAGCAGCCACGGGGGAACTAATGAAAAACTGTTTTTT. It yields the protein CASSHGGTNEKLFF.

V and J are TRBV7-9 and TRBJ2-7, with 14 bases aligning to TRBD2. The CDR3 is 16 residues long. Germline V gene sequence: CDR1 SEHNR, CDR2 FQNEAQ (reference sequence). V shed 2 bases and J 2 bases; nucleotides not matched to a gene: 2. The CDR3 sequence is CASSLRGLAGAYEQYF. DNA for the CDR3: TGTGCCAGCAGCTTACGGGGACTAGCGGGGGCCTACGAGCAGTACTTC.

V usage is TRBV19 and J usage is TRBJ2-2; perhaps TRBD1 as D (5 bases). This CDR3 spans 16 amino acids. Trimming pared 4 bases from V and 2 bases from J, leaving 14 bases between. CDR1 LNHDA and CDR2 SQIVND come from the germline V gene (reference sequence). The CDR3 coding sequence is TGTGCCAGTAGTAAAAGGCAGGGAAGTAACACCGGGGAGCTGTTTTTT. Protein product: CASSKRQGSNTGELFF.

The chain employs TRBV27 and TRBJ2-7; TRBD2 matches 8 bases. There are 14 residues in the CDR3. V trimming: 7 bases; J trimming: 3 bases; junction bases outside the gene matches: 8. Looked up from germline, CDR1 is MNHEY and CDR2 is SMNVEV (reference sequence). The CDR3 region is CASKLRGAVYEQYF. CDR3 sequence (DNA): TGTGCCAGCAAGCTGCGGGGGGCCGTCTACGAGCAGTACTTC.

The rearrangement joins TRBV9 to TRBJ1-2, with TRBD1 matching 7 bases. J lost 3 bases, V lost 1 base, and 0 bases had no gene match. Germline CDR1 and CDR2: SGDLS and YYNGEE. CDR3 length equals 13 residues. The CDR3 DNA reads as TGTGCCAGCAGCGTACAGGGGGACTATGGCTACACCTTC. Its translation: CASSVQGDYGYTF.

This chain joins TRBV9 and TRBJ2-5; D is unclear. There are 13 residues in the CDR3. The V gene lost 1 base and the J gene lost 2 bases, with 6 bases spanning the gap. Germline V gene lookup returns CDR1 SGDLS and CDR2 YYNGEE. The chain's CDR3 is CASSVSRQETQYF. DNA of the CDR3: TGTGCCAGCAGCGTATCGCGTCAAGAGACCCAGTACTTC.

The rearrangement joins TRBV19 to TRBJ1-5, with D maybe TRBD1 (5 bases). Germline assignment: CDR1 LNHDA and CDR2 SQIVND (reference sequence). V dropped 1 base and J dropped 4 bases, with 5 bases sitting between them. The CDR3 runs 13 residues. For the CDR3, the DNA is TGTGCCAGTAGTATAGGACAGAATCAGCCCCAGCATTTT. It translates to CASSIGQNQPQHF.

The genes are TRBV28 and TRBJ1-5; weak D call: TRBD1 (5 bases). CDR1 and CDR2 from the germline V gene are MDHEN and SYDVKM. This CDR3 contains 13 residues. V lost 6 bases and J 10 bases, leaving 16 bases between the germline ends. CDR3 in amino acids: CASRMDTEVPQHF. For the CDR3, the DNA is TGTGCCAGCAGGATGGACACAGAGGTACCCCAGCATTTT.

This chain links TRBV6-6 with TRBJ1-1; D is ambiguous. CDR3 length: 13 amino acids. The germline V gene has CDR1 MNHNY and CDR2 SVGAGI (reference sequence). Trimming pared 6 bases from V and 0 bases from J, leaving 8 bases between. Here the CDR3 reads CASSQTVNTEAFF. The DNA for the CDR3 is TGTGCCAGCAGCCAAACAGTGAACACTGAAGCTTTCTTT.

This chain uses TRBV9 with TRBJ2-1; 7 nucleotides match TRBD1. Germline trimming cut 4 bases from V and 8 bases from J; bases unmatched to any gene: 9. From germline, CDR1 is SGDLS and CDR2 YYNGEE. The length of the CDR3 is 14 residues. The CDR3: CASSLTGRNDEQFF. As DNA, the CDR3 is TGTGCCAGCAGCTTGACAGGGAGAAACGATGAGCAGTTCTTC.

The chain links TRBV18 to TRBJ2-2; unclear D gene. CDR1 is KGHSH, CDR2 LQKENI, per germline. V lost 6 bases to trimming and J lost 3 bases, with 23 bases between them. This CDR3 has 18 residues. For the CDR3, the DNA is TGTGCCAGCTCTGAAGTTATGCTAGGAGAAGTCGACACCGGGGAGCTGTTTTTT. Its protein product is CASSEVMLGEVDTGELFF. The full variable domain, in which reference TRBV18 and TRBJ2-2 provide the parts outside the CDR3, is NAGVMQNPRHLVRRRGQEARLRCSPMKGHSHVYWYRQLPEEGLKFMVYLQKENIIDESGMPKERFSAEFPKEGPSILRIQQVVRGDSAAYFCASSEVMLGEVDTGELFFGEGSRLTVL.

This rearrangement joins TRBV19 to TRBJ1-2; 11 nucleotides agree with TRBD1. This CDR3 spans 16 amino acids. After removal of 5 bases from V and 8 bases from J, the junction contained 13 bases not matched to a gene. Germline V gene lookup returns CDR1 LNHDA and CDR2 SQIVND (reference sequence). CDR3 loop: CASSPGQGAVVRGYTF. The CDR3 nucleotides read TGTGCCAGTAGTCCCGGACAGGGGGCCGTGGTTCGAGGCTACACCTTC. The full variable domain, rest sourced from reference TRBV19 and TRBJ1-2, is DGGITQSPKYLFRKEGQNVTLSCEQNLNHDAMYWYRQDPGQGLRLIYYSQIVNDFQKGDIAEGYSVSREKKESFPLTVTSAQKNPTAFYLCASSPGQGAVVRGYTFGSGTRLTVV.